The clone carrying this T cell receptor beta chain was recorded many times. Its antigen is still unknown. The evidence that diagnosis relied on was clinical symptoms, serum thyroxine, TRAb, thyroid ultrasound and orbital computed tomography. The data belong to a study of Graves' ophthalmopathy and Graves' hyperthyroidism. Study-level results: A 13-signature model separated ophthalmopathy from stable hyperthyroidism, about 91% sensitivity, approximately 80% specificity. The study's model predicted ophthalmopathy progression at around 70% sensitivity and approximately 72% specificity.

Using RNA transcripts, the TCR beta CDR3 regions were amplified. The first-round RT-PCR employed HTBI primers together with the Qiagen OneStep RT-PCR kit. A multiplex PCR was then performed as the second round. TCRdb called the multiplex PCR reads again in MiXCR, with one record for every CDR3 protein. The repertoire holds approximately 160,000 distinct CDR3 sequences, with less than 45% as singletons. Sequencing was carried out using peripheral blood. The TCR sequence derives from a woman in her thirties or forties with Graves' ophthalmopathy.

In DNA form, the CDR3 reads TGCAGTGCACAGAGTAATCAGCCCCAGCATTTT. It specifies CSAQSNQPQHF. The V gene is TRBV20-1, the J gene TRBJ1-5; D not certain. This CDR3 has 11 residues. Looked up from germline, CDR1 is DFQATT and CDR2 is SNEGSKA (reference sequence). Trimming removed 6 bases from V and 4 bases from J, with 7 bases in between.